A single sample gave rise to the 6 T cell receptor beta chains below, sequenced in a study of T-cell reconstitution after alpha-beta-depleted transplantation in children. Unique molecular identifiers were incorporated into the prepared TCRbeta library. TCRdb independently ran MiXCR on the PCR reads; one entry per CDR3 protein. The table records more than 200,000 distinct CDR3 sequences, 25% of them present only once. The specimen was PBMCs, collected before TCRalphabeta/CD19-depleted stem cell transplant. The receptors were sampled from a girl aged 2 to 9 with Fanconi anemia, due to receive a stem cell transplant.

This clonotype came up many times. The gene calls are TRBV20-1 and TRBJ2-1, with D possibly being TRBD2 (5 bases). The germline CDR1 and CDR2 sequences are DFQATT and SNEGSKA (reference sequence). This CDR3 spans 14 amino acids. V was clipped by 3 bases and J by 0 bases, with 9 bases between them. The CDR3 spells CSASAGVSYNEQFF. The DNA of the CDR3 is TGCAGTGCTAGCGCGGGTGTCTCCTACAATGAGCAGTTCTTC.

The gene calls are TRBV5-1 and TRBJ1-2; D possibly corresponds to TRBD1 (5 bases). There are 14 residues in the CDR3. Looked up from germline, CDR1 is SGHRS and CDR2 is YFSETQ. Trimming removed 0 bases at V and 5 bases at J, with 11 bases between. CDR3 sequence: CASSLVGARYGYTF. In nucleotides, the CDR3 is TGCGCCAGCAGCTTGGTTGGGGCTCGTTATGGCTACACCTTC.

This clonotype was seen repeatedly, ten times or more. The V call is TRBV15, the J call TRBJ2-3; 8 bases agree with TRBD2. In germline, CDR1 is LNHNV, CDR2 YYDKDF (reference sequence). V shed 0 bases, J shed 4 bases, and the junction held 9 bases outside the gene matches. The CDR3 is made up of 17 amino acids. The chain's CDR3 is CATSRDLGRAMADTQYF. The CDR3 nucleotides are TGTGCCACCAGCAGAGATCTCGGGAGGGCTATGGCAGATACGCAGTATTTT.

This clonotype has a count of ten or more. The chain combines TRBV6-5 with TRBJ2-1; 8 bases agree with TRBD2. The trim removed 8 bases at V and 6 bases at J, leaving 6 bases unmatched. Germline CDR1 MNHEY, CDR2 SVGAGI. The CDR3 is 13 amino acids. The CDR3 DNA follows: TGTGCCAGCCGCCCGGGGGGGGGCAATGAGCAGTTCTTC. Translating it yields CASRPGGGNEQFF.

The chain employs TRBV29-1 and TRBJ2-1; the match to TRBD2 covers 12 bases. The junction had 4 bases not matched to a gene; V was cut back by 4 bases and J by 0 bases. CDR3 length: 16 amino acids. Germline V lookup: CDR1 SQVTM, CDR2 ANQGSEA. The CDR3 spells CSVALAGGSSYNEQFF. In DNA, the CDR3 is TGCAGCGTTGCTCTAGCGGGAGGGAGCTCCTACAATGAGCAGTTCTTC.

V gene TRBV7-3 combines with J gene TRBJ1-6; TRBD1 might be the D (6 bases). V lost 5 bases and J lost 7, with 9 bases in between. The CDR3 spans 13 residues. Per germline, CDR1 SGHTA and CDR2 FQGTGA. The CDR3 DNA reads as TGTGCCAGCAGCCGGGACACGAATTCACCCCTCCACTTT. Its translation: CASSRDTNSPLHF.